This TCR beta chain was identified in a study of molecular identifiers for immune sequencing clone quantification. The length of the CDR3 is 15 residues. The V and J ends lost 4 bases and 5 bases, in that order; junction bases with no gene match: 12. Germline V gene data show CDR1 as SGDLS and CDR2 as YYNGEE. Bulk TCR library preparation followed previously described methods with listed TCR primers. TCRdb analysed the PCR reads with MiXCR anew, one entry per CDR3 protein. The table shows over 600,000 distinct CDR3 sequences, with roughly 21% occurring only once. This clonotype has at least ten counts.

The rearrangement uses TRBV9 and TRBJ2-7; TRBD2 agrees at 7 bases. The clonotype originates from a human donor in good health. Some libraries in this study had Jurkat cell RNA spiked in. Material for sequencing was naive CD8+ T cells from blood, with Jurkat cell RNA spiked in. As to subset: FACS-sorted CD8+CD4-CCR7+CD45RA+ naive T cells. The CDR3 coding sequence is TGTGCCAGCAGCCCGGGAGGACGAGTGGGCGACGAGCAGTACTTC. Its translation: CASSPGGRVGDEQYF.